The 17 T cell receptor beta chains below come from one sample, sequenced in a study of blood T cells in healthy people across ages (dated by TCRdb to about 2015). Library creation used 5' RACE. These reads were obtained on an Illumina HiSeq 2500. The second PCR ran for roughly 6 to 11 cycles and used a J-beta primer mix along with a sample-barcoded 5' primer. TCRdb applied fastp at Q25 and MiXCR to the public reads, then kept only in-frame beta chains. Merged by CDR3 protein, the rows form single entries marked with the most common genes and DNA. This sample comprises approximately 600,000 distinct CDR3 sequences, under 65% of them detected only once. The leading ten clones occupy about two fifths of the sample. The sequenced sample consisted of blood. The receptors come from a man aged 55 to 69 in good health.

CDR3 loop: CASSLVGTGAGYGYTF. The CDR3 DNA is TGTGCCAGCAGCTTAGTAGGAACAGGGGCAGGATATGGCTACACCTTC. This chain connects TRBV11-2 to TRBJ1-2, with 7 nucleotides matching TRBD1. V gave up 1 base and J gave up 5 bases; unmatched junction bases: 10. The CDR3 runs 16 residues. The germline CDR1 and CDR2 sequences are SGHAT and FQNNGV.

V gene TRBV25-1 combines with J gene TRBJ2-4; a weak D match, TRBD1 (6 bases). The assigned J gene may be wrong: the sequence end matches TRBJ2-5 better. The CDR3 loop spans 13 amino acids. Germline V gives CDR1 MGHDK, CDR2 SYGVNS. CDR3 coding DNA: TGTGCCAGCAGTGAATGGGGGCGAGAGACCCAGTACTTC. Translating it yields CASSEWGRETQYF.

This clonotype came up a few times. CDR3 nucleotide sequence: TGCAGTGCAGCCGGACTAGCGGGGTATAATGAGCAGTTCTTC. It encodes CSAAGLAGYNEQFF. The chain employs TRBV20-1 and TRBJ2-1, with 12 bases matching TRBD2. Per germline, CDR1 DFQATT and CDR2 SNEGSKA (reference sequence). The CDR3 length is 14 residues. The J segment lost 7 bases and the V segment lost 6 bases, leaving 7 bases of the junction unmatched.

The CDR3 DNA follows: TGTGCCAGCAGTGATTATCCAGATACGCAGTATTTT. Amino acids: CASSDYPDTQYF. The V gene is TRBV6-2 or TRBV6-3, the J gene TRBJ2-3; D call uncertain. This CDR3 region has 12 residues. Trimming removed 5 bases from V and 4 bases from J, with 7 bases in between. The germline CDR1 and CDR2 sequences are MNHEY and SVGEGT.

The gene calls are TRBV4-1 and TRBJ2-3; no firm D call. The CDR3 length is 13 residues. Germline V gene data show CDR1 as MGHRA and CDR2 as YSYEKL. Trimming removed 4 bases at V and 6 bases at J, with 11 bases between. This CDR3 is CASSPPVVDTQYF. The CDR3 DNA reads TGCGCCAGCAGCCCGCCCGTCGTGGATACGCAGTATTTT.

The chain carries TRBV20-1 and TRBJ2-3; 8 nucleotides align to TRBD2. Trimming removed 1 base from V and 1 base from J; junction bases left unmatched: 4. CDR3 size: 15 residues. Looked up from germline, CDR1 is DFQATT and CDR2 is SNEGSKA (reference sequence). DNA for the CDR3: TGCAGTGCTAGAGGGGCGGGGGGACGCACAGATACGCAGTATTTT. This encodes CSARGAGGRTDTQYF.

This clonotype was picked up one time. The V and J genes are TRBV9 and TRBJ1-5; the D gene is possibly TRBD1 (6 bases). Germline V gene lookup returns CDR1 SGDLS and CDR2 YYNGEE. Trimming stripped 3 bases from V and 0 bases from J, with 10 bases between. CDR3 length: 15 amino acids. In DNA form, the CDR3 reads TGTGCCAGCAGCGCACAGGGCCTTAGCAATCAGCCCCAGCATTTT. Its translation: CASSAQGLSNQPQHF.

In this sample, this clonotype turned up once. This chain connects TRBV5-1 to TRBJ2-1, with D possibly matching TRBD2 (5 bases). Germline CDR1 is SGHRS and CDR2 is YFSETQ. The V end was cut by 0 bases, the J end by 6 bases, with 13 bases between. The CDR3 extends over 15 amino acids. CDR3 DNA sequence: TGCGCCAGCAGCTTGGACGGAGGATTCGGCAATGAGCAGTTCTTC. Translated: CASSLDGGFGNEQFF.

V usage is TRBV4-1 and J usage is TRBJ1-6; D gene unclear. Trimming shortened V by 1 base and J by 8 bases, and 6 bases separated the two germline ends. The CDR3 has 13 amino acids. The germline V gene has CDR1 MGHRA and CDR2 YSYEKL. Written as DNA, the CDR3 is TGCGCCAGCAGCCAAGTAAAGGATTCACCCCTCCACTTT. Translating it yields CASSQVKDSPLHF.

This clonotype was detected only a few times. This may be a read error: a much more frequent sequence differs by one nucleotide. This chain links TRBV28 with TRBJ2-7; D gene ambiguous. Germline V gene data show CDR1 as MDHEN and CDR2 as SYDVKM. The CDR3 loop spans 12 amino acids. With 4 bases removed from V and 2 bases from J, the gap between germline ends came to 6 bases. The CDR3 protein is CASSSSAYEQYF. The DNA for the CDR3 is TGTGCCAGCAGTTCGTCAGCCTACGAGCAGTACTTC. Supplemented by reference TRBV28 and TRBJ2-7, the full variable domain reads DVKVTQSSRYLVKRTGEKVFLECVQDMDHENMFWYRQDPGLGLRLIYFSYDVKMKEKGDIPEGYSVSREKKERFSLILESASTNQTSMYLCASSSSAYEQYFGPGTRLTVT.

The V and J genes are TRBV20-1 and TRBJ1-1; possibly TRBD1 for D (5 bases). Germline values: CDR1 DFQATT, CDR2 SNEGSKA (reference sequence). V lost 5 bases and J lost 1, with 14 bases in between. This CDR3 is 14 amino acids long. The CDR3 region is CSAWGTGSNTEAFF. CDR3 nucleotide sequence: TGCAGTGCTTGGGGGACGGGGTCGAACACTGAAGCTTTCTTT.

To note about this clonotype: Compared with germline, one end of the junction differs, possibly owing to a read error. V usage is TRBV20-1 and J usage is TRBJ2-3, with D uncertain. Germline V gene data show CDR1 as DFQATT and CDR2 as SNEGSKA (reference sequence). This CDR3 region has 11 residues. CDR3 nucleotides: TGCAGCGCTAGAGTTACCGAAGCCAGGTATTTT. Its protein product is CSARVTEARYF.

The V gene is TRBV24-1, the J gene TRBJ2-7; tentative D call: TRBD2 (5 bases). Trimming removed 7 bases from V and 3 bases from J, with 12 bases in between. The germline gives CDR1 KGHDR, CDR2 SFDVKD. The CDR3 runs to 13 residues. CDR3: CATRMEALYEQYF. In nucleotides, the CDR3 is TGTGCCACCAGGATGGAGGCCCTCTACGAGCAGTACTTC.

The CDR3 loop is CSVELQSYEQYF. For the CDR3, the DNA is TGCAGCGTTGAGCTACAGTCCTACGAGCAGTACTTC. The rearrangement joins TRBV29-1 to TRBJ2-7; no reliable D call. V dropped 3 bases and J dropped 1 base, with 7 bases sitting between them. CDR3 length equals 12 residues. Germline lookup yields CDR1 SQVTM and CDR2 ANQGSEA.

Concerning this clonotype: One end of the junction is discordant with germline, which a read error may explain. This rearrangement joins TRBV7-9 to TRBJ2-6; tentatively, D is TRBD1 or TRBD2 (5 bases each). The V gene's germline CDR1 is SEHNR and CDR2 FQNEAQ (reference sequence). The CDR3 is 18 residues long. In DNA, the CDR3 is TGTGCCAGCACCTTACCGGGACGGCATCTCTCTGGGGCCAACGTCCTGACTTTC. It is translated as CASTLPGRHLSGANVLTF.

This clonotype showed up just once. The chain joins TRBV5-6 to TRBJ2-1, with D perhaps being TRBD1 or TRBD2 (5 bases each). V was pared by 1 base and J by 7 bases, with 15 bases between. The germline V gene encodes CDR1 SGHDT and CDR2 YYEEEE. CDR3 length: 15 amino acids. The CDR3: CASSLTGPTGNEQFF. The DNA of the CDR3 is TGTGCCAGCAGCTTGACGGGGCCAACGGGGAATGAGCAGTTCTTC. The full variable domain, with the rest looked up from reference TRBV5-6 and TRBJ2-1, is DAGVTQSPTHLIKTRGQQVTLRCSPKSGHDTVSWYQQALGQGPQFIFQYYEEEERQRGNFPDRFSGHQFPNYSSELNVNALLLGDSALYLCASSLTGPTGNEQFFGPGTRLTVL.

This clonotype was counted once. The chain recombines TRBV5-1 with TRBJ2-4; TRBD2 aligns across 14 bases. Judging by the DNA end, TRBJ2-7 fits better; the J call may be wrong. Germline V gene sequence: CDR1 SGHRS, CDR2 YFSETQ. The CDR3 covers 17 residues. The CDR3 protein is CASSLGLAGGLTYEQYF. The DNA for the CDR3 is TGCGCCAGCAGCCTCGGACTAGCGGGGGGCCTAACCTACGAGCAGTACTTC.